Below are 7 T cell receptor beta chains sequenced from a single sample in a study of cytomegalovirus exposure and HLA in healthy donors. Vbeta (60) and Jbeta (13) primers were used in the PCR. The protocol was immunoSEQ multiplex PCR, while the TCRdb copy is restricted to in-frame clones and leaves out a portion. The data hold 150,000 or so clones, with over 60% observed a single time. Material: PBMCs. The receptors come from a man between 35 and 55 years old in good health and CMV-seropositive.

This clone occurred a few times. The CDR3 loop is CACGGQGLSGANVLTF. For the CDR3, the DNA is TGTGCCTGTGGGGGACAGGGCCTCTCTGGGGCCAACGTCCTGACTTTC. V is TRBV30 and J is TRBJ2-6, with 9 bases aligning to TRBD1. The length of the CDR3 is 16 residues. V dropped 6 bases and J dropped 0; count of bases not matched to a gene: 6. CDR1 and CDR2 from the germline V gene are GTSNPN and SVGIG (reference sequence).

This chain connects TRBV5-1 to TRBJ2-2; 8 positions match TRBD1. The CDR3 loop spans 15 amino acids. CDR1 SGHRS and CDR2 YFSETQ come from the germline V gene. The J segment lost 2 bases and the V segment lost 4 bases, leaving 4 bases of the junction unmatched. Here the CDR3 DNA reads TGCGCCAGCAGCGGACAGGGACATAACACCGGGGAGCTGTTTTTT. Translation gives CASSGQGHNTGELFF.

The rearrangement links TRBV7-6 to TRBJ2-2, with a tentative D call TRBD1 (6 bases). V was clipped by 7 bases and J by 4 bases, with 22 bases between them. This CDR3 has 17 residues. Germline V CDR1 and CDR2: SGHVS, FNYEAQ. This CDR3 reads CASKRGEGQRGTGELFF. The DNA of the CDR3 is TGTGCCAGCAAGAGGGGAGAGGGACAAAGGGGCACCGGGGAGCTGTTTTTT.

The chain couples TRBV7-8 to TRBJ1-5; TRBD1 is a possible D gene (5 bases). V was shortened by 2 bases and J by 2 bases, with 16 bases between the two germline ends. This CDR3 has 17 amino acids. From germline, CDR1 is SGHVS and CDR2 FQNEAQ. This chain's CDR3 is CASSLLERGYGNQPQHF. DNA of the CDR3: TGTGCCAGCAGCTTATTGGAAAGGGGATATGGCAATCAGCCCCAGCATTTT.

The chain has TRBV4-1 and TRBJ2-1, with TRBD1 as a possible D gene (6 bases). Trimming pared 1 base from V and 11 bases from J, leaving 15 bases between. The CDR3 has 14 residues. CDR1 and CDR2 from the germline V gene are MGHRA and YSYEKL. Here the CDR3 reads CASSQGGPRGKQFF. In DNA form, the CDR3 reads TGCGCCAGCAGCCAAGGGGGCCCCAGGGGTAAGCAGTTCTTC.

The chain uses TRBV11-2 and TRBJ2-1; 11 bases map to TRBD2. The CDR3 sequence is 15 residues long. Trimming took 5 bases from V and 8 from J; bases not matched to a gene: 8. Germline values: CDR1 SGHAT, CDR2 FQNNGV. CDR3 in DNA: TGTGCCAGCAGCCAGACTAGCGGGATATGGGATGAGCAGTTCTTC. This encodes CASSQTSGIWDEQFF.

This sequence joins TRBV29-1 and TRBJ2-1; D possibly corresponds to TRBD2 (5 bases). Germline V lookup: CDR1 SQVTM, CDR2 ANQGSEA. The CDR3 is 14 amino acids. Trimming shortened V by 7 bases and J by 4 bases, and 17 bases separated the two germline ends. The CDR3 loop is CSAVLVGRYNEQFF. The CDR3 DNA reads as TGCAGCGCGGTACTGGTTGGGAGATACAATGAGCAGTTCTTC.